What follows is one T cell receptor (beta chain) and its context. Its specificity is not known. Repertoires were generated with immunoSEQ multiplex PCR, while TCRdb's copy carries only in-frame clones and drops some. The sample lists tens of thousands of clones; 89% were seen once. Germline V lookup: CDR1 DFQATT, CDR2 SNEGSKA (reference sequence). V was trimmed by 1 base and J by 5 bases, leaving 6 bases between them. The CDR3 spans 11 residues. These data belong to a study of PD-1 blockade in classical Hodgkin lymphoma. The wider study: Nivolumab dosed at 3 mg/kg went to patients intravenously every 2 weeks. Regarding the study as a whole: CD4+ TCR diversity, unlike CD8+, climbed significantly by C4D1.

Brentuximab vedotin exposure varied among the patients, all of whom had relapsed after autologous stem cell transplantation. The rearrangement joins TRBV20-1 to TRBJ2-7; D remains ambiguous. This receptor was obtained from a human donor with classical Hodgkin lymphoma. Sequences were derived from peripheral blood mononuclear cells (PBMCs), sampled at baseline. The CDR3 DNA follows: TGCAGTGCTAGAGCCCCTAACGAGCAGTACTTC. Its protein is CSARAPNEQYF.